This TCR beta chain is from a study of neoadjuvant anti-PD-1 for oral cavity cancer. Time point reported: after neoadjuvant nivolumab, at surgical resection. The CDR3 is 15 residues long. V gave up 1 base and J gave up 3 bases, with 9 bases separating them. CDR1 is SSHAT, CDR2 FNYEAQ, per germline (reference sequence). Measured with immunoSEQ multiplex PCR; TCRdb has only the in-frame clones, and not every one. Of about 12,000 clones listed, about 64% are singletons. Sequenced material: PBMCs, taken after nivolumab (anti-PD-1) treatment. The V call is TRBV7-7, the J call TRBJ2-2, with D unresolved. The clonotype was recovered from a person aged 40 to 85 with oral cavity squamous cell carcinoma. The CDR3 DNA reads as TGTGCCAGCAGCTTAGGGACCCCTTACACCGGGGAGCTGTTTTTT. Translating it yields CASSLGTPYTGELFF. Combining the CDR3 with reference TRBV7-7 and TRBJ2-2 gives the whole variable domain GAGVSQSPRYKVTKRGQDVTLRCDPISSHATLYWYQQALGQGPEFLTYFNYEAQPDKSGLPSDRFSAERPEGSISTLTIQRTEQRDSAMYRCASSLGTPYTGELFFGEGSRLTVL.